Presented here are 5 T cell receptor beta chains from one specimen sequenced in a study of response to subunit inactivated influenza vaccine. TCRdb re-called the RT-PCR reads with MiXCR, one entry per CDR3 protein. The data contain about 180,000 distinct CDR3 sequences, about 10% of them singletons. Sequenced here: CD8+ T cells sorted from PBMCs, sampled roughly 24 months after vaccination. The source is a man aged 45 to 70 who received an inactivated influenza vaccine.

This clonotype was found a few times. The chain carries TRBV4-1 and TRBJ2-7, with 9 bases aligning to TRBD1. The ends lost 1 base at V and 2 bases at J; junction bases unmatched: 6. Germline V gene data show CDR1 as MGHRA and CDR2 as YSYEKL. The CDR3 spans 16 residues. CDR3 residues: CASSQAGTGSPYEQYF. Here the CDR3 DNA reads TGCGCCAGCAGCCAAGCCGGGACAGGGAGTCCCTACGAGCAGTACTTC.

This clonotype was recorded a few times. For the CDR3, the DNA is TGCAGCGTTGAAATCGGGGACAGGGTTGAGACCCAGTACTTC. Encoded protein: CSVEIGDRVETQYF. The chain joins TRBV29-1 to TRBJ2-5; TRBD1 aligns across 9 bases. This CDR3 region has 14 residues. The J segment lost 5 bases and the V segment lost 2 bases, leaving 6 bases of the junction unmatched. The V gene's germline CDR1 is SQVTM and CDR2 ANQGSEA.

The rearrangement links TRBV6-1 to TRBJ2-3; tentatively, D is TRBD2 (6 bases). V gave up 7 bases and J gave up 4 bases, with 12 bases separating them. Germline CDR1 and CDR2: MNHNS and SASEGT. CDR3 length: 13 residues. The DNA for the CDR3 is TGTGCCAGCATTGGAGGGAGACCAGATACGCAGTATTTT. Encoded protein: CASIGGRPDTQYF.

This chain links TRBV29-1 with TRBJ2-7; tentatively, D is TRBD1 (6 bases). The germline gives CDR1 SQVTM, CDR2 ANQGSEA. The CDR3 runs 14 residues. With 4 bases removed from V and 3 bases from J, the gap between germline ends came to 16 bases. The CDR3 DNA follows: TGCAGCGTTGTAGGAGAAGGGACAAACTACGAGCAGTACTTC. It yields the protein CSVVGEGTNYEQYF.

This clonotype was seen repeatedly, ten times or more. The chain joins TRBV12-3 or TRBV12-4 to TRBJ1-1, with D possibly matching TRBD1 (6 bases). With 6 bases removed from V and 5 bases from J, the gap between germline ends came to 13 bases. This CDR3 has 13 residues. CDR3 region: CASRSDSGTEAFF. Here the CDR3 DNA reads TGTGCCAGCAGATCGGACAGCGGGACTGAAGCTTTCTTT.